Listed below are T cell receptor beta chains from one sample, sequenced in a study of shared clonotypes between healthy human individuals. Profiling relied on immunoSEQ multiplex PCR, and the TCRdb table lists in-frame clones only, not all of them. The data show around 2,000,000 clones, about 95% seen once. The sequenced sample consisted of naive CD8+ T cells sorted from blood. The origin of the receptors is a man aged 18 to 30 in good health. CDR3s include the opening cysteine and the closing phenylalanine or tryptophan. D genes are given only for firm matches. Clone sizes are given selectively: once, few, many, or a class where the clone is expanded.

j_gene	v_gene	d_gene	len	abundance	CDR3aa	CDR3nt
TRBJ1-3	TRBV7-9	-	16	-	CASSLAGETWGNTIYF	TGTGCCAGCAGCTTAGCCGGGGAGACTTGGGGGAACACCATATATTTT
TRBJ2-2	TRBV5-1	TRBD2	18	-	CASSPGVLAGLNTGELFF	TGCGCCAGCAGCCCTGGGGTACTAGCGGGACTGAACACCGGGGAGCTGTTTTTT
TRBJ2-1	TRBV10-2	-	15	-	CASDPGVSSYNEQFF	TGCGCCAGTGATCCCGGGGTTAGCTCCTACAATGAGCAGTTCTTC
TRBJ1-6	TRBV10-3	-	16	once	CAISESGGGVISPLHF	TGTGCCATCAGTGAGTCTGGGGGCGGGGTAATTTCACCCCTCCACTTT
TRBJ2-2	TRBV7-2	TRBD2	15	once	CASSLQRGHTGELFF	TGTGCCAGCAGCTTACAGCGGGGGCACACCGGGGAGCTGTTTTTT
TRBJ1-2	TRBV28	-	14	-	CASSLGGSNYGYTF	TGTGCCAGCAGTTTAGGGGGATCTAACTATGGCTACACCTTC
TRBJ2-7	TRBV6-5	-	13	-	CASSPRAEYEQYF	TGTGCCAGCAGCCCCAGGGCAGAGTACGAGCAGTACTTC
TRBJ2-7	TRBV5-1	-	14	-	CASSFGDGTYEQYF	TGCGCCAGCAGCTTCGGAGACGGCACCTACGAGCAGTACTTC
TRBJ1-2	TRBV6-6	TRBD1	14	-	CASSKPGQGYGYTF	TGTGCCAGCAGTAAACCTGGACAGGGGTATGGCTACACCTTC
TRBJ2-3	TRBV7-8	-	13	-	CASSSDSGNTQYF	TGTGCCAGCAGCTCGGATAGCGGAAATACGCAGTATTTT
TRBJ2-2	TRBV5-4	TRBD1	15	once	CASSLQGAYTGELFF	TGTGCCAGCAGCTTACAGGGGGCATACACCGGGGAGCTGTTTTTT
TRBJ1-5	TRBV4-1	-	15	-	CASSQAGEGDQPQHF	TGCGCCAGCAGCCAGGCTGGGGAGGGAGATCAGCCCCAGCATTTT
TRBJ1-1	TRBV4-3	-	17	-	CASSQAIPRGVNTEAFF	TGCGCCAGCAGCCAAGCCATCCCCAGGGGCGTGAACACTGAAGCTTTCTTT
TRBJ1-1	TRBV13	TRBD1	14	-	CASSFTGAGTEAFF	TGTGCCAGCAGCTTTACAGGGGCAGGCACTGAAGCTTTCTTT
TRBJ1-2	TRBV27	TRBD1	14	-	CASSLGTGVDGYTF	TGTGCCAGCAGTTTGGGGACAGGGGTAGATGGCTACACCTTC
TRBJ2-3	TRBV19	-	15	-	CASSALQGPTDTQYF	TGTGCCAGTAGTGCGCTGCAGGGACCCACAGATACGCAGTATTTT
TRBJ1-2	TRBV5-6	-	12	-	CASSSFDSGYTF	TGTGCCAGCAGCTCGTTTGACTCAGGCTACACCTTC
TRBJ2-7	TRBV6-1	TRBD1	14	-	CASGRTGASYEQYF	TGTGCCAGCGGCCGGACAGGGGCATCCTACGAGCAGTACTTC
TRBJ2-5	TRBV5-1	-	16	-	CASSLEATYIQETQYF	TGCGCCAGCAGCTTGGAGGCAACGTATATCCAAGAGACCCAGTACTTC
TRBJ1-2	TRBV11-2	TRBD1	16	-	CASSLDRIQGEPGYTF	TGTGCCAGCAGCTTAGATCGGATCCAGGGGGAACCTGGCTACACCTTC
TRBJ2-1	TRBV4-3	TRBD2	17	once	CASSQDHGTGTIDEQFF	TGCGCCAGCAGCCAAGATCACGGGACCGGGACTATTGATGAGCAGTTCTTC
TRBJ2-7	TRBV6-1	-	15	once	CASSGWDIGGYEQYF	TGTGCCAGCAGTGGTTGGGACATCGGGGGATACGAGCAGTACTTC
TRBJ2-1	TRBV4-1	-	14	-	CASSGAGTYNEQFF	TGCGCCAGCAGTGGAGCAGGTACCTACAATGAGCAGTTCTTC
TRBJ2-3	TRBV9	-	12	-	CASSALVDTQYF	TGTGCCAGCAGCGCACTCGTAGATACGCAGTATTTT
TRBJ1-1	TRBV4-3	-	13	few	CASSNTGGPEAFF	TGCGCCAGCAGCAATACAGGAGGTCCTGAAGCTTTCTTT
TRBJ2-1	TRBV5-1	-	12	-	CASSYLDNEQFF	TGCGCCAGCAGCTACTTGGACAATGAGCAGTTCTTC
TRBJ2-7	TRBV6-5	-	15	-	CASSSGWGGGYEQYF	TGTGCCAGCAGTTCCGGCTGGGGGGGCGGCTACGAGCAGTACTTC
TRBJ1-2	TRBV4-3	-	15	-	CASSPRDNHVEGYTF	TGCGCCAGCAGCCCAAGGGACAACCACGTGGAGGGCTACACCTTC
TRBJ1-6	TRBV19	-	15	-	CASSTRDGRTGPLHF	TGTGCCAGTAGTACCCGGGACGGCCGGACCGGGCCCCTCCACTTT
TRBJ2-7	TRBV29-1	TRBD2	11	-	CSVGTIYKQYF	TGCAGCGTCGGGACTATCTACAAGCAGTACTTC
TRBJ2-7	TRBV28	-	14	-	CASSSDSWNYEQYF	TGTGCCAGCAGTTCCGACAGTTGGAACTACGAGCAGTACTTC
TRBJ1-2	TRBV28	TRBD1	16	-	CASSFWGDRAYYGYTF	TGTGCCAGCAGTTTCTGGGGGGACAGGGCCTACTATGGCTACACCTTC
TRBJ2-7	TRBV28	-	14	-	CASSLTGSSYEQYF	TGTGCCAGCAGCCTCACAGGGAGCTCCTACGAGCAGTACTTC
TRBJ2-1	TRBV7-9	TRBD2	12	-	CASSWGGTEQFF	TGTGCCAGCAGTTGGGGGGGTACTGAGCAGTTCTTC
TRBJ2-1	TRBV5-8	TRBD2	15	-	CASSSTGTSSNEQFF	TGTGCCAGCAGCTCCACCGGGACTAGCAGTAATGAGCAGTTCTTC
TRBJ2-1	TRBV11-3	-	15	-	CASSLAGRSMDEQFF	TGTGCCAGCAGCTTAGCAGGGAGGTCTATGGATGAGCAGTTCTTC
TRBJ2-2	TRBV7-2	TRBD2	15	-	CASSSSGRNTGELFF	TGTGCCAGCAGCTCTAGCGGGAGAAACACCGGGGAGCTGTTTTTT
TRBJ2-2	TRBV6-6	-	13	-	CASSYSFPGELFF	TGTGCCAGCAGTTACTCGTTTCCCGGGGAGCTGTTTTTT
TRBJ2-1	TRBV9	-	15	-	CASSLGGAVYNEQFF	TGTGCCAGCAGCCTCGGAGGGGCGGTCTACAATGAGCAGTTCTTC
TRBJ2-1	TRBV4-1	TRBD2	15	-	CASSQRTSEYNEQFF	TGCGCCAGCAGCCAACGGACTAGCGAGTACAATGAGCAGTTCTTC
TRBJ2-7	TRBV7-9	-	15	-	CASSFFHQLGYEQYF	TGTGCCAGCAGCTTCTTCCACCAACTTGGCTACGAGCAGTACTTC